This entry lists 30 T cell receptor beta chains sequenced from one sample in a study of T-cell memory formation after mild COVID-19. TCRdb fed the 5' RACE reads into MiXCR, producing one record per CDR3 protein. The sample includes 350,000 to 450,000 distinct CDR3 sequences, around 14% of them seen just once. Sequencing used PBMCs or a T cell subset sorted from them (not recorded which). The receptor source for this set is a young man who had mild COVID-19 (a few samples of this study predate the infection). Cell type and time point are not known.

J is TRBJ1-4 and V is TRBV7-9, with D unclear. Trimming cost V 1 base and J 4 bases, with 16 bases left between them. This CDR3 has 17 amino acids. From germline, CDR1 is SEHNR and CDR2 FQNEAQ (reference sequence). CDR3 sequence: CASSLGHREQNNEKLFF. The CDR3 DNA follows: TGTGCCAGCAGCTTAGGACACCGGGAACAGAATAATGAAAAACTGTTTTTT. Looking up the rest from reference TRBV7-9 and TRBJ1-4 gives the full variable domain: DTGVSQNPRHKITKRGQNVTFRCDPISEHNRLYWYRQTLGQGPEFLTYFQNEAQLEKSRLLSDRFSAERPKGSFSTLEIQRTEQGDSAMYLCASSLGHREQNNEKLFFGSGTQLSVL.

The rearrangement uses TRBV20-1 and TRBJ1-2; 9 bases match TRBD1. After removal of 2 bases from V and 2 bases from J, the junction contained 15 bases not matched to a gene. The CDR3 has 18 residues. Germline V gene lookup returns CDR1 DFQATT and CDR2 SNEGSKA (reference sequence). The CDR3 DNA reads as TGCAGTGCTAGACCACGAGACAGGGGGGTGTTTGGAAACTATGGCTACACCTTC. As protein: CSARPRDRGVFGNYGYTF.

The CDR3 loop is CASSPGSGRVYEQFF. The CDR3 bases are TGTGCCAGCAGCCCGGGCAGCGGGAGGGTCTATGAGCAGTTCTTC. The rearrangement uses TRBV11-2 and TRBJ2-1; 10 bases match TRBD2. The V segment lost 5 bases and the J segment 8 bases; nucleotides outside the gene matches: 9. Germline CDR1 is SGHAT and CDR2 is FQNNGV. This CDR3 spans 15 amino acids.

This clonotype was counted at least ten times. The V call is TRBV4-3, the J call TRBJ2-5; tentative D call: TRBD2 (7 bases). Trimming shortened V by 1 base and J by 5 bases, and 11 bases separated the two germline ends. The CDR3 extends over 14 amino acids. The germline CDR1 and CDR2 sequences are LGHNA and YSLEER. The CDR3 DNA follows: TGCGCCAGCAGCCAAGGGGGGGGCGGCGAGACCCAGTACTTC. Translation gives CASSQGGGGETQYF.

In this sample, this clonotype turned up many times. This chain connects TRBV11-2 to TRBJ2-2; TRBD1 aligns across 7 bases. The CDR3 has 14 amino acids. The germline V gene encodes CDR1 SGHAT and CDR2 FQNNGV. The junction had 6 bases not matched to a gene; V was cut back by 5 bases and J by 6 bases. The DNA for the CDR3 is TGTGCCAGCAGCACCAGACAGGGATCCGGGGAGCTGTTTTTT. It codes for CASSTRQGSGELFF.

This clonotype turned up a few times. This chain links TRBV5-1 with TRBJ1-6; the D is unclear. CDR1 and CDR2 (germline): SGHRS, YFSETQ. V was clipped by 4 bases and J by 9 bases, with 11 bases between them. There are 13 residues in the CDR3. The CDR3 region is CASSQLEGSPLHF. In DNA, the CDR3 is TGCGCCAGCAGCCAGCTGGAGGGTTCACCCCTCCACTTT.

Only a few counts were recorded for this clonotype. This chain uses TRBV20-1 with TRBJ2-1; 7 nucleotides agree with TRBD2. The V and J ends lost 5 bases and 3 bases, in that order; junction bases with no gene match: 4. This CDR3 has 13 residues. Germline CDR1 and CDR2: DFQATT and SNEGSKA (reference sequence). The CDR3 DNA reads as TGCAGTGCTCGGACTAGTCTCTACAATGAGCAGTTCTTC. Its protein is CSARTSLYNEQFF.

The J gene is TRBJ2-4, the V gene TRBV6-6; 9 bases are shared with TRBD2. V was clipped by 2 bases and J by 0 bases; unmatched bases: 11. The CDR3 is 19 amino acids. Germline assignment: CDR1 MNHNY and CDR2 SVGAGI (reference sequence). CDR3 in DNA: TGTGCCAGCAGTTACACGTGGTTAGCGGGGGACTTAGCCAAAAACATTCAGTACTTC. Its translation: CASSYTWLAGDLAKNIQYF.

This clonotype was recorded a few times. The chain's CDR3 is CSARLDGEKLFF. The CDR3 nucleotides read TGCAGTGCTCGCCTGGACGGTGAAAAACTGTTTTTT. This sequence joins TRBV20-1 and TRBJ1-4; D is unclear. Germline CDR1 and CDR2: DFQATT and SNEGSKA (reference sequence). Trimming took 5 bases from V and 7 from J, leaving 11 bases between them. The CDR3 length is 12 residues.

The V and J genes are TRBV5-1 and TRBJ1-6; TRBD1 matches at 9 bases. J was trimmed by 11 bases and V by 2 bases; bases with no gene match: 8. Germline values: CDR1 SGHRS, CDR2 YFSETQ. This CDR3 comprises 15 residues. The CDR3 reads CASSFSGQGLTPLHF. The CDR3 DNA reads as TGCGCCAGCAGCTTCTCAGGACAGGGGTTAACACCCCTCCACTTT.

V is TRBV5-1 and J is TRBJ1-1; no firm D call. Germline V lookup: CDR1 SGHRS, CDR2 YFSETQ. V shed 3 bases and J shed 2 bases, with 11 bases lying between them. CDR3 length: 14 residues. The CDR3 sequence is CASSSMSPNTEAFF. CDR3 in DNA: TGCGCCAGCAGCTCAATGAGCCCTAACACTGAAGCTTTCTTT.

On this clonotype itself: The junction differs from germline at one of its ends, possibly a read error. The rearrangement joins TRBV11-2 to TRBJ1-1; TRBD1 matches 8 bases. Germline CDR1 and CDR2: SGHAT and FQNNGV. This CDR3 region has 14 residues. The CDR3 DNA reads as TGTGCCAGCAGCTTACCAGGGGGCAACACTGAAGATTTCTTT. It translates to CASSLPGGNTEDFF. The full variable domain, its missing parts supplied by reference TRBV11-2 and TRBJ1-1, is EAGVAQSPRYKIIEKRQSVAFWCNPISGHATLYWYQQILGQGPKLLIQFQNNGVVDDSQLPKDRFSAERLKGVDSTLKIQPAKLEDSAVYLCASSLPGGNTEDFFGQGTRLTVV.

This sequence joins TRBV6-2 or TRBV6-3 and TRBJ2-2; D gene uncertain. CDR1 and CDR2 from the germline V gene are MNHEY and SVGEGT. The CDR3 sequence is 14 residues long. The ends were cut back, 4 bases at V and 1 base at J, with 7 bases in the middle. CDR3 DNA sequence: TGTGCCAGCAGTTGGTGGGGGAACACCGGGGAGCTGTTTTTT. Translation: CASSWWGNTGELFF.

V and J are TRBV18 and TRBJ2-5; TRBD1 aligns across 8 bases. CDR1 KGHSH and CDR2 LQKENI come from the germline V gene. J gave up 5 bases and V 2 bases, and 4 bases lay outside the gene matches. The CDR3 loop spans 14 amino acids. CDR3 sequence: CASSPAGGLETQYF. The CDR3 bases are TGTGCCAGCTCACCAGCAGGGGGCTTGGAGACCCAGTACTTC. The full variable domain, in which reference TRBV18 and TRBJ2-5 provide the parts outside the CDR3, is NAGVMQNPRHLVRRRGQEARLRCSPMKGHSHVYWYRQLPEEGLKFMVYLQKENIIDESGMPKERFSAEFPKEGPSILRIQQVVRGDSAAYFCASSPAGGLETQYFGPGTRLLVL.

There are a few counts of this clonotype. The rearrangement uses TRBV12-3 or TRBV12-4 and TRBJ1-2; D gene unclear. Between the trimmed V and J ends, which lost 2 bases and 4 bases, there was a span of 11 bases. There are 14 residues in the CDR3. CDR3 protein: CASSLISGSYGYTF. The CDR3 nucleotides are TGTGCCAGCAGTTTAATCTCGGGAAGCTATGGCTACACCTTC.

This clonotype was detected a few times. The gene calls are TRBV5-8 and TRBJ2-7; TRBD1 matches 7 bases. CDR3 length: 14 amino acids. The germline CDR1 and CDR2 sequences are SGHTS and YDEGEE. J gave up 4 bases and V 1 base, and 5 bases lay outside the gene matches. The CDR3 region has the DNA TGTGCCAGCAGCTTGCTAGGGGGCGGGTACGAGCAGTACTTC. Amino acids: CASSLLGGGYEQYF.

V and J are TRBV15 and TRBJ2-3; D ambiguous. CDR3 length equals 15 residues. The V gene's germline CDR1 is LNHNV and CDR2 YYDKDF (reference sequence). V was trimmed by 1 base and J by 8 bases, leaving 16 bases between them. The CDR3 region is CATSRVSSGRSTQYF. CDR3 nucleotides: TGTGCCACCAGCAGAGTAAGTTCAGGTCGGAGTACGCAGTATTTT.

This clonotype turned up a few times. V usage is TRBV18 and J usage is TRBJ2-7, with 9 bases fitting TRBD2. CDR3 size: 16 residues. CDR1 KGHSH and CDR2 LQKENI come from the germline V gene. V was pared by 3 bases and J by 1 base, with 7 bases of the junction left unmatched. The DNA of the CDR3 is TGTGCCAGCTCACCTAGCGGGGGCCCACAATCCTACGAGCAGTACTTC. Amino acids: CASSPSGGPQSYEQYF.

The sample holds many counts of this clonotype. The rearrangement links TRBV4-2 to TRBJ1-3; D unclear. The V and J ends lost 7 bases and 0 bases respectively, with 13 bases between them. CDR3 size: 15 residues. Germline assignment: CDR1 LGHNA and CDR2 YNFKEQ. Here the CDR3 DNA reads TGTGCCAGCACTTCGGTCAGTTCCTCTGGAAACACCATATATTTT. It translates to CASTSVSSSGNTIYF.

The gene calls are TRBV3-1 and TRBJ2-7; perhaps D is TRBD1 or TRBD2 (5 bases each). This CDR3 has 13 residues. Trimming cost V 5 bases and J 7 bases, with 15 bases left between them. Germline V gene sequence: CDR1 LGHDT, CDR2 YNNKEL (reference sequence). The CDR3 DNA reads TGTGCCAGCAGCTACGGGACCTCTATAGAGCAGTACGTC. Translation: CASSYGTSIEQYV.

This clonotype was seen repeatedly, ten times or more. This rearrangement joins TRBV7-6 to TRBJ2-3; 10 nucleotides line up with TRBD2. The V and J ends lost 3 bases and 3 bases, in that order; junction bases with no gene match: 6. Germline CDR1 reads SGHVS; CDR2 reads FNYEAQ. The CDR3 has 16 residues. The CDR3 loop is CASSLLAGVMTDTQYF. The DNA for the CDR3 is TGTGCCAGCAGCTTGCTAGCGGGGGTAATGACAGATACGCAGTATTTT.

This clonotype was found many times. This chain uses TRBV2 with TRBJ2-5; D is unclear. This CDR3 contains 14 residues. Trimming removed 3 bases at V and 5 bases at J, with 13 bases between. Looked up from germline, CDR1 is SNHLY and CDR2 is FYNNEI. The CDR3 bases are TGTGCCAGCAGTGAGGTAGTCCCCAAGGAGACCCAGTACTTC. Its protein is CASSEVVPKETQYF.

This clonotype was counted a few times. The CDR3 region has the DNA TGCGCCAGCAGCCAAGATAGGATGGTAGCGAGGTCCTACAATGAGCAGTTCTTC. The encoded protein is CASSQDRMVARSYNEQFF. The chain couples TRBV4-1 to TRBJ2-1, with D possibly TRBD2 on 5 matching bases. This CDR3 comprises 18 residues. Germline V CDR1 and CDR2: MGHRA, YSYEKL. V lost 0 bases and J lost 1, with 16 bases in between.

V usage is TRBV5-1 and J usage is TRBJ2-3; D remains unclear. The V and J ends lost 5 bases and 0 bases respectively, with 10 bases between them. The CDR3 spans 14 residues. Germline V gene lookup returns CDR1 SGHRS and CDR2 YFSETQ. The CDR3 is CASSMERSTDTQYF. Written as DNA, the CDR3 is TGCGCCAGCAGTATGGAGCGAAGCACAGATACGCAGTATTTT.

The chain carries TRBV11-2 and TRBJ2-2, with 7 bases fitting TRBD2. Germline lookup yields CDR1 SGHAT and CDR2 FQNNGV. CDR3 length: 15 amino acids. V dropped 5 bases and J dropped 4; count of bases not matched to a gene: 7. The CDR3 protein is CASSRVGEGTGELFF. In DNA form, the CDR3 reads TGTGCCAGCAGCCGCGTGGGGGAGGGCACCGGGGAGCTGTTTTTT.

The chain is built from TRBV28 and TRBJ2-5, with 7 positions matching TRBD2. V dropped 8 bases and J dropped 3; count of bases not matched to a gene: 9. CDR3 length: 14 amino acids. CDR1 is MDHEN and CDR2 is SYDVKM in the germline V gene. This CDR3 is CASSFEGGEETQYF. Here the CDR3 DNA reads TGTGCCAGCTCCTTTGAGGGAGGGGAAGAGACCCAGTACTTC. The full variable domain, its missing parts supplied by reference TRBV28 and TRBJ2-5, is DVKVTQSSRYLVKRTGEKVFLECVQDMDHENMFWYRQDPGLGLRLIYFSYDVKMKEKGDIPEGYSVSREKKERFSLILESASTNQTSMYLCASSFEGGEETQYFGPGTRLLVL.

This clonotype was detected only a few times. In DNA form, the CDR3 reads TGTGCCAGCTCACCGGTCGGGCAGGGCACAGATACGCAGTATTTT. Protein sequence: CASSPVGQGTDTQYF. This chain links TRBV18 with TRBJ2-3, with D unclear. Germline V gene lookup returns CDR1 KGHSH and CDR2 LQKENI. Trimming took off 3 bases at V and 1 base at J, with 11 bases between the two ends. CDR3 length: 15 residues.

The chain employs TRBV12-3 or TRBV12-4 and TRBJ2-6, with TRBD1 as a possible D gene (6 bases). V lost 6 bases and J lost 0, with 15 bases in between. The CDR3 totals 17 residues. The CDR3 DNA reads TGTGCCAGCAGGACTGACAGGACCAGCTCTGGGGCCAACGTCCTGACTTTC. Translating it yields CASRTDRTSSGANVLTF.

The sample holds a few counts of this clonotype. The V call is TRBV5-1, the J call TRBJ2-1; 10 positions agree with TRBD1. Unmatched junction bases numbered 2, after V lost 0 bases and J lost 2 bases. The CDR3 sequence is 16 residues long. The germline V gene encodes CDR1 SGHRS and CDR2 YFSETQ. CDR3 coding DNA: TGCGCCAGCAGCTTGGAGACAGGGGGCCCCTACAATGAGCAGTTCTTC. This codes for CASSLETGGPYNEQFF.

This clonotype was seen many times. V gene TRBV20-1 combines with J gene TRBJ2-1; D possibly uses TRBD1 or TRBD2 (6 bases each). The germline V and J ends were trimmed by 5 bases and 0 bases, with 17 bases remaining between them. Per germline, CDR1 DFQATT and CDR2 SNEGSKA (reference sequence). This CDR3 has 16 amino acids. CDR3 in DNA: TGCAGTGCTGGGGGCCGGGGGCGAAGCTCCTACAATGAGCAGTTCTTC. Translated, it gives CSAGGRGRSSYNEQFF.